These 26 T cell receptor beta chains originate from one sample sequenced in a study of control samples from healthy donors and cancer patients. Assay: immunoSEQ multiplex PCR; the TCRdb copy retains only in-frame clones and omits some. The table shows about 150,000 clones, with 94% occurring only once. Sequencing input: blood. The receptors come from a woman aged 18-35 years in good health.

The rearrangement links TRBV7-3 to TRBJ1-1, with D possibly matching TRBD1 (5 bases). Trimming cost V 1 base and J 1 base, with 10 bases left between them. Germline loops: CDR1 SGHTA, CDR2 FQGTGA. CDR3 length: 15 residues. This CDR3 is CASSLSGTGNTEAFF. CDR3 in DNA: TGTGCCAGCAGCTTAAGCGGGACGGGGAACACTGAAGCTTTCTTT.

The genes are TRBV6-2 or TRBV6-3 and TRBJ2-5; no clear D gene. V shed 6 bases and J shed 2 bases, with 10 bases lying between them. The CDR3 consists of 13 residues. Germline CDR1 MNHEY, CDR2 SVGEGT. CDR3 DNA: TGTGCCAGCAGCCCCAGCCTTCAAGAGACCCAGTACTTC. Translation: CASSPSLQETQYF.

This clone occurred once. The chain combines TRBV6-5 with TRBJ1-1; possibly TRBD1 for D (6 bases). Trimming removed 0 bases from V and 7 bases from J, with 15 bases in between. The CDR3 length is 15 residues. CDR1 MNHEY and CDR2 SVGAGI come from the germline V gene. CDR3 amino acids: CASSYSISGAFEAFF. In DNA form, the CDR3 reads TGTGCCAGCAGTTACTCAATTTCGGGGGCGTTTGAAGCTTTCTTT.

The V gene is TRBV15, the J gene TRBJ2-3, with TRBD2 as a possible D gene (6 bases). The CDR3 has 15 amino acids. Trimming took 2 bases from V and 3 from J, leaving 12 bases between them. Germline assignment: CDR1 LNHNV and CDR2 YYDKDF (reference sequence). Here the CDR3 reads CATSRKEGMTDTQYF. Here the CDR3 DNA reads TGTGCCACCAGCAGAAAGGAGGGTATGACAGATACGCAGTATTTT.

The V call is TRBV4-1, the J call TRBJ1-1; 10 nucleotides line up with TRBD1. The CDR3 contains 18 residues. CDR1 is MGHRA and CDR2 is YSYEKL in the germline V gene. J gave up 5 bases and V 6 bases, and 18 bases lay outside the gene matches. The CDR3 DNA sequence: TGCGCCAGCAGGGGAACTGATAGGGACAGGGGACCGAGTACTGAAGCTTTCTTT. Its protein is CASRGTDRDRGPSTEAFF.

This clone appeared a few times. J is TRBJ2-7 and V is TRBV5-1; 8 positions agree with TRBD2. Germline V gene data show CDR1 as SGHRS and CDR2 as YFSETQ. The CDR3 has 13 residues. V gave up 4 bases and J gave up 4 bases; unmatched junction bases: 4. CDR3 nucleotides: TGCGCCAGCAGCCGTAGCGGGATTTACGAGCAGTACTTC. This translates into CASSRSGIYEQYF. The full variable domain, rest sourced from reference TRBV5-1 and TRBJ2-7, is KAGVTQTPRYLIKTRGQQVTLSCSPISGHRSVSWYQQTPGQGLQFLFEYFSETQRNKGNFPGRFSGRQFSNSRSEMNVSTLELGDSALYLCASSRSGIYEQYFGPGTRLTVT.

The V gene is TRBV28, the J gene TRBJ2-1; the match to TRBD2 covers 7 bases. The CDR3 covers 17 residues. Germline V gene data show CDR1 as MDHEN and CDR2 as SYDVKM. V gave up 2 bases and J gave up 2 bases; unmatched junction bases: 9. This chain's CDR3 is CASSLRGRARTYNEQFF. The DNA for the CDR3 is TGTGCCAGCAGTTTAAGAGGGAGGGCCCGAACCTACAATGAGCAGTTCTTC.

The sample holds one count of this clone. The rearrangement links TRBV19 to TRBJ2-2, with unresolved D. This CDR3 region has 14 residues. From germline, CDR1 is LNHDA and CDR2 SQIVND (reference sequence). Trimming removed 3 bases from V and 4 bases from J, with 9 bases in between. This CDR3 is CASSIPAGTGELFF. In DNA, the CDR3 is TGTGCCAGTAGTATTCCGGCCGGCACCGGGGAGCTGTTTTTT. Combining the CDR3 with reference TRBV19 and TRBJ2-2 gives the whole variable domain DGGITQSPKYLFRKEGQNVTLSCEQNLNHDAMYWYRQDPGQGLRLIYYSQIVNDFQKGDIAEGYSVSREKKESFPLTVTSAQKNPTAFYLCASSIPAGTGELFFGEGSRLTVL.

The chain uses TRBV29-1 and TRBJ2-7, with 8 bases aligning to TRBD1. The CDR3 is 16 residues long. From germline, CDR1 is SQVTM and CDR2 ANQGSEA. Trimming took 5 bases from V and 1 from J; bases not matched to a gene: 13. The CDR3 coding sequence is TGCAGCGTTTTGCTACTAAGGACAGGGAATTCCTACGAGCAGTACTTC. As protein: CSVLLLRTGNSYEQYF.

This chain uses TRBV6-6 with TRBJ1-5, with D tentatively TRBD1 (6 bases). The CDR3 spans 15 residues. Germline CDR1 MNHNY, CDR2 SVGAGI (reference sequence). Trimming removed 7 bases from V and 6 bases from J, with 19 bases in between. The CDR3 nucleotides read TGTGCCAGCATGTTCGAGGGGGGGTACGCTCAGCCCCAGCATTTT. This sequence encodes CASMFEGGYAQPQHF.

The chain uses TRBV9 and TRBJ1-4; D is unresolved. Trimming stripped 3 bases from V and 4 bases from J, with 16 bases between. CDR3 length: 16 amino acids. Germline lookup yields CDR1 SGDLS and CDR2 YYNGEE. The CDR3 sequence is CASSDSPGAINEKLFF. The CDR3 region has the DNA TGTGCCAGCAGCGATAGCCCGGGTGCCATTAATGAAAAACTGTTTTTT.

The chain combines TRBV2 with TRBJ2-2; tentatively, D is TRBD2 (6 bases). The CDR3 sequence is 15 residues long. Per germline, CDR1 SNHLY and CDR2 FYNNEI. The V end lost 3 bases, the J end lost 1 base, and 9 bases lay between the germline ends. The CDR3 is CASSELGGNTGELFF. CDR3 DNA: TGTGCCAGCAGTGAGCTCGGGGGGAACACCGGGGAGCTGTTTTTT.

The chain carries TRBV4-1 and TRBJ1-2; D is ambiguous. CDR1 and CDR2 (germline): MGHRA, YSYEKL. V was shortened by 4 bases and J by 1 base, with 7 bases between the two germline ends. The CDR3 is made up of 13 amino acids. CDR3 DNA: TGCGCCAGCAGCCCCACGGATAACTATGGCTACACCTTC. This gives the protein CASSPTDNYGYTF.

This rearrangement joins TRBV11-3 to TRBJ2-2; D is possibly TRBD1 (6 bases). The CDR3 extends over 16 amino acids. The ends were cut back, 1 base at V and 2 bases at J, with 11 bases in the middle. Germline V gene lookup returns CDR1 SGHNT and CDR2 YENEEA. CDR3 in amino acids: CASSLVGRGNTGELFF. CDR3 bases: TGTGCCAGCAGCTTAGTGGGCAGGGGTAACACCGGGGAGCTGTTTTTT.

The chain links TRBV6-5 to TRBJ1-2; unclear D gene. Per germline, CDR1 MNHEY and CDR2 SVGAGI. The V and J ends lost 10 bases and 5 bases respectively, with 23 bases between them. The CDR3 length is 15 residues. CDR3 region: CATQRETLGLYGYTF. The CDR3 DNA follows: TGTGCCACCCAAAGGGAGACACTTGGCCTTTATGGCTACACCTTC.

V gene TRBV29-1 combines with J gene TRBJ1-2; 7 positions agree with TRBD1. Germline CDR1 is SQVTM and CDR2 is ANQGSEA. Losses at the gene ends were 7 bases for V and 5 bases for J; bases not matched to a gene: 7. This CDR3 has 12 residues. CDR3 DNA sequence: TGCAGCGCCTGGACAGGACCTTATGGCTACACCTTC. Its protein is CSAWTGPYGYTF.

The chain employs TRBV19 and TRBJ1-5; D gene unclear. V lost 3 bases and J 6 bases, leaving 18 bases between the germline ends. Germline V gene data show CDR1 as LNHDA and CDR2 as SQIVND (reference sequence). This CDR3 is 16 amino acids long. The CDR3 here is CASSMRGGSPLQPQHF. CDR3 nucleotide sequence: TGTGCCAGTAGTATGCGTGGTGGCTCCCCTCTTCAGCCCCAGCATTTT.

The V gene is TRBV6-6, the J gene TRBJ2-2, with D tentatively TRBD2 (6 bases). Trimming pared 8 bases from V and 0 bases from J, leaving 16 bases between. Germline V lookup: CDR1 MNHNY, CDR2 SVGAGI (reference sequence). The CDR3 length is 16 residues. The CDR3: CASLNGRTPNTGELFF. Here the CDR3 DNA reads TGTGCCAGCCTTAACGGGAGAACCCCGAACACCGGGGAGCTGTTTTTT.

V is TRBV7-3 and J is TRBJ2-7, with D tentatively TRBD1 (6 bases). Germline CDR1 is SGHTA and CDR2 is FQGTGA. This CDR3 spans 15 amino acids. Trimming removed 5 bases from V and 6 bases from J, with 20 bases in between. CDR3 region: CASSLHGGRGSEQYF. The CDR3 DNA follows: TGTGCCAGCAGCCTCCACGGAGGCAGGGGTTCCGAGCAGTACTTC.

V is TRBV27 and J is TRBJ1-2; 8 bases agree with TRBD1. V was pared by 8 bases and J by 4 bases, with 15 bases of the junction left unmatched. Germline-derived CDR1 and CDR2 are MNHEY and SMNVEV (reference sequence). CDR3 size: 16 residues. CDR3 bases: TGTGCCAGCGCCCTTGGACAGGGACAACTACTCTATGGCTACACCTTC. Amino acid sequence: CASALGQGQLLYGYTF.

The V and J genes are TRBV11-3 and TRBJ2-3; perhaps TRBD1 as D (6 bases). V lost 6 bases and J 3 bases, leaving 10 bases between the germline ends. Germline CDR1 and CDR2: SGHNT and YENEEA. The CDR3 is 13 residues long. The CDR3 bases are TGTGCCAGCAGATACAGGGTAACAGATACGCAGTATTTT. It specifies CASRYRVTDTQYF.

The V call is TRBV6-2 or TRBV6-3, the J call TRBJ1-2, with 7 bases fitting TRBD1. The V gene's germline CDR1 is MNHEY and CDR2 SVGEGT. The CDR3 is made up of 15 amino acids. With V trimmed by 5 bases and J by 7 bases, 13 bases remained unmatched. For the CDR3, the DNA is TGTGCCAGCAGTCCCGAAGACAGGGTGCAAGTTGGCTACACCTTC. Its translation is CASSPEDRVQVGYTF.

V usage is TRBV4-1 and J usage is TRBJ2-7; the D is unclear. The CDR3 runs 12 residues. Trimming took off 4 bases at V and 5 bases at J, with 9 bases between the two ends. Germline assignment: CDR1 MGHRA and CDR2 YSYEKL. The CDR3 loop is CASSPLFHEQYF. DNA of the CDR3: TGCGCCAGCAGCCCCTTATTCCACGAGCAGTACTTC.

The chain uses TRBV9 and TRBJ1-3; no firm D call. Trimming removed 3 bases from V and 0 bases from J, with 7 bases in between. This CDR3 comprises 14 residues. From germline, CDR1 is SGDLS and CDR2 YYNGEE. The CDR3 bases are TGTGCCAGCAGCGCTCGATTCTCTGGAAACACCATATATTTT. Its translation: CASSARFSGNTIYF.

This chain's CDR3 is CASSRTGSYEQYF. In DNA form, the CDR3 reads TGTGCCAGCAGCCGGACAGGATCATACGAGCAGTACTTC. The chain combines TRBV6-2 or TRBV6-3 with TRBJ2-7; 7 nucleotides agree with TRBD1. The CDR3 extends over 13 amino acids. Per germline, CDR1 MNHEY and CDR2 SVGEGT. V lost 6 bases and J lost 4; bases outside the gene matches: 6.

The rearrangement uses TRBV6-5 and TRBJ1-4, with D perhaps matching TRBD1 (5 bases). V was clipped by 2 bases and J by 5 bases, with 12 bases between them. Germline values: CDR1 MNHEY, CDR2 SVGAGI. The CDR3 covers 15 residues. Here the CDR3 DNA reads TGTGCCAGCAGTTACGGGGGGGGAGGCAATGAAAAACTGTTTTTT. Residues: CASSYGGGGNEKLFF.